The 22 T cell receptor beta chains below all came from one sample that was sequenced in a study of T cell repertoires in cytomegalovirus infection. Their specific antigens are unknown. MiXCR was run by TCRdb on the reads, yielding one entry per CDR3 protein. Of about 400,000 distinct CDR3 sequences listed, 34% are singletons. The sequencing here drew on cultured PBMCs, taken from culture after CMV antigen stimulation. These receptors all stem from a human donor in good health (CMV status not recorded). Some clones in this sample may be carry-over from other donors' samples.

This clonotype was counted between two and nine times. V and J are TRBV5-6 and TRBJ2-7; D gene unclear. CDR3 size: 14 residues. From germline, CDR1 is SGHDT and CDR2 YYEEEE. Trimming left V 0 bases short and J 3 bases short, with 10 bases between. Written as DNA, the CDR3 is TGTGCCAGCAGCTTGGGAAGGTCCCACTACGAGCAGTACTTC. This encodes CASSLGRSHYEQYF.

The V call is TRBV7-2, the J call TRBJ2-3, with D possibly matching TRBD1 (5 bases). V shed 5 bases and J shed 0 bases, with 9 bases lying between them. Germline CDR1 SGHTA, CDR2 FQGNSA. The CDR3 extends over 14 amino acids. The CDR3 DNA is TGTGCCAGCAGCCAACGACAGAGCACAGATACGCAGTATTTT. This codes for CASSQRQSTDTQYF. Full variable domain (remainder filled in from reference TRBV7-2 and TRBJ2-3): GAGVSQSPSNKVTEKGKDVELRCDPISGHTALYWYRQSLGQGLEFLIYFQGNSAPDKSGLPSDRFSAERTGGSVSTLTIQRTQQEDSAVYLCASSQRQSTDTQYFGPGTRLTVL.

The CDR3 sequence is CSVVAAIETQYF. The CDR3 DNA follows: TGCAGCGTTGTGGCAGCGATAGAGACCCAGTACTTC. The chain joins TRBV29-1 to TRBJ2-5; the D is unclear. Per the germline V gene, CDR1 is SQVTM and CDR2 is ANQGSEA. V lost 4 bases and J lost 4, with 10 bases in between. The CDR3 loop spans 12 amino acids.

The CDR3 loop reads CAIVGDRTYEQYF. In DNA form, the CDR3 reads TGTGCCATCGTGGGTGACCGGACCTACGAGCAGTACTTC. V and J are TRBV10-3 and TRBJ2-7; D gene uncertain. CDR3 length: 13 amino acids. Trimming took 8 bases from V and 2 from J, leaving 13 bases between them. CDR1 is ENHRY and CDR2 is SYGVKD in the germline V gene.

The genes are TRBV24-1 and TRBJ2-3; 10 positions match TRBD1. CDR1 is KGHDR, CDR2 SFDVKD, per germline. Trimming at V came to 3 bases and at J to 0 bases, leaving 5 bases not matched to a gene. The CDR3 runs to 17 residues. The DNA of the CDR3 is TGTGCCACCAGTGATCGGACAGGGGGTACTAGCACAGATACGCAGTATTTT. Residues: CATSDRTGGTSTDTQYF.

Ten or more counts support this clonotype. The gene calls are TRBV10-3 and TRBJ1-5; D remains ambiguous. Per the germline V gene, CDR1 is ENHRY and CDR2 is SYGVKD. V lost 5 bases and J 4 bases, leaving 15 bases between the germline ends. This CDR3 is 15 amino acids long. CDR3 amino acids: CAISPQTGRNQPQHF. The CDR3 DNA sequence: TGTGCCATCAGTCCCCAAACGGGGAGGAATCAGCCCCAGCATTTT.

The V and J genes are TRBV19 and TRBJ1-5; TRBD1 matches 10 bases. V was pared by 10 bases and J by 5 bases, with 5 bases of the junction left unmatched. In germline, CDR1 is LNHDA, CDR2 SQIVND (reference sequence). The CDR3 covers 13 residues. CDR3 loop: CAIGQGVDQPQHF. The CDR3 nucleotides are TGTGCCATTGGACAGGGGGTTGATCAGCCCCAGCATTTT.

This clonotype was observed a handful of times. This chain joins TRBV6-2 or TRBV6-3 and TRBJ2-4, with 13 bases that match TRBD2. Germline CDR1 reads MNHEY; CDR2 reads SVGEGT. The junction had 6 bases not matched to a gene; V was cut back by 4 bases and J by 6 bases. The CDR3 spans 16 residues. The CDR3 reads CASSFGLAGVGNIQYF. CDR3 sequence (DNA): TGTGCCAGCAGTTTCGGACTAGCGGGAGTGGGAAACATTCAGTACTTC.

This clonotype was seen only once. The chain uses TRBV20-1 and TRBJ1-1; D uncertain. The CDR3 extends over 14 amino acids. The germline V gene has CDR1 DFQATT and CDR2 SNEGSKA (reference sequence). The V end was cut by 3 bases, the J end by 1 base, with 12 bases between. The CDR3 protein is CSASRQAPNTEAFF. DNA for the CDR3: TGCAGTGCTAGTCGCCAGGCGCCGAACACTGAAGCTTTCTTT.

The V gene is TRBV6-1, the J gene TRBJ2-5; D uncertain. The V gene lost 7 bases and the J gene lost 0 bases, with 6 bases spanning the gap. Per germline, CDR1 MNHNS and CDR2 SASEGT. The CDR3 consists of 12 residues. CDR3 amino acids: CASIRDQETQYF. In DNA, the CDR3 is TGTGCCAGCATAAGGGACCAAGAGACCCAGTACTTC.

This clonotype turned up a few times. The chain is built from TRBV2 and TRBJ1-1, with D uncertain. Trimming stripped 3 bases from V and 1 base from J, with 6 bases between. The CDR3 spans 13 residues. The V gene's germline CDR1 is SNHLY and CDR2 FYNNEI. DNA for the CDR3: TGTGCCAGCAGTGATTCAGAGAACACTGAAGCTTTCTTT. This codes for CASSDSENTEAFF.

The rearrangement joins TRBV7-2 to TRBJ2-5, with D possibly being TRBD2 (6 bases). The CDR3 runs 13 residues. Germline V gives CDR1 SGHTA, CDR2 FQGNSA. V was pared by 3 bases and J by 4 bases, with 9 bases between. The CDR3 protein is CASSLLGGETQYF. CDR3 bases: TGTGCCAGCAGCTTGCTGGGGGGAGAGACCCAGTACTTC.

The chain couples TRBV11-2 to TRBJ2-5; 8 bases agree with TRBD1. Germline V gene sequence: CDR1 SGHAT, CDR2 FQNNGV. The CDR3 has 15 amino acids. Losses at the gene ends were 4 bases for V and 4 bases for J; bases not matched to a gene: 8. CDR3 loop: CASSSWTGNLETQYF. The CDR3 DNA is TGTGCCAGCAGCTCATGGACAGGGAATCTAGAGACCCAGTACTTC.

The chain uses TRBV11-2 and TRBJ1-2; TRBD1 might be the D (5 bases). V lost 0 bases and J lost 2, with 10 bases in between. The germline V gene encodes CDR1 SGHAT and CDR2 FQNNGV. The CDR3 loop spans 15 amino acids. The CDR3 nucleotides are TGTGCCAGCAGCTTAGATAGGGGCCAAAACTATGGCTACACCTTC. Amino acids: CASSLDRGQNYGYTF.

The chain links TRBV7-9 to TRBJ2-6; D is undetermined. The CDR3 has 17 residues. Trimming cost V 5 bases and J 0 bases, with 14 bases left between them. Looked up from germline, CDR1 is SEHNR and CDR2 is FQNEAQ (reference sequence). The CDR3 reads CASSVRSVLSGANVLTF. The CDR3, as DNA: TGTGCCAGCAGCGTCAGGAGCGTCCTCTCTGGGGCCAACGTCCTGACTTTC.

In DNA, the CDR3 is TGTGCCAGCAGCCAGACCGGGAGAAGAGGGGAGCAGTACGTC. Translated: CASSQTGRRGEQYV. V and J are TRBV7-8 and TRBJ2-7, with a weak D call TRBD2 (6 bases). Looked up from germline, CDR1 is SGHVS and CDR2 is FQNEAQ. The length of the CDR3 is 14 residues. V shed 5 bases and J shed 7 bases, with 18 bases lying between them.

The chain has TRBV18 and TRBJ1-3, with D unclear. The CDR3 consists of 11 residues. The V and J ends lost 2 bases and 16 bases respectively, with 12 bases between them. Germline-derived CDR1 and CDR2 are KGHSH and LQKENI. The CDR3 DNA sequence: TGTGCCAGCTCACCAGGACCGGAGAGGTATTTT. It yields the protein CASSPGPERYF.

A note on this clonotype: One end of the junction does not line up with germline, which may come from a read error. The chain uses TRBV7-2 and TRBJ2-3; 13 bases map to TRBD2. Germline CDR1 is SGHTA and CDR2 is FQGNSA. CDR3 length: 15 amino acids. CDR3 sequence (DNA): TGTGTCAGCAGCCAAGATCGGACTAGCGGGAGAAGGCAGTATTTT. Translated, it gives CVSSQDRTSGRRQYF.

This clonotype occurred a few times. The rearrangement links TRBV7-2 to TRBJ1-4; D remains unclear. With 4 bases removed from V and 9 bases from J, the gap between germline ends came to 18 bases. There are 15 residues in the CDR3. The germline V gene has CDR1 SGHTA and CDR2 FQGNSA. In DNA form, the CDR3 reads TGTGCCAGCAGCTCTGGGGAGGGCGCAACTCAAAAACTGTTTTTT. It is translated as CASSSGEGATQKLFF.

The gene calls are TRBV4-3 and TRBJ2-1; TRBD2 matches 10 bases. Germline V gene sequence: CDR1 LGHNA, CDR2 YSLEER. V trimming: 0 bases; J trimming: 3 bases; junction bases outside the gene matches: 5. This CDR3 is 17 amino acids long. The CDR3 DNA follows: TGCGCCAGCAGCCAAGAACTCGGGACTAGCGACTACAATGAGCAGTTCTTC. This codes for CASSQELGTSDYNEQFF.

The chain carries TRBV19 and TRBJ2-2; maybe TRBD1 (5 bases). The V and J ends lost 6 bases and 6 bases respectively, with 8 bases between them. CDR1 and CDR2 from the germline V gene are LNHDA and SQIVND (reference sequence). The CDR3 has 12 amino acids. The CDR3 nucleotides are TGTGCCAGTAGGGACAATCCCGGGGAGCTGTTTTTT. As protein: CASRDNPGELFF.

In this sample, this clonotype turned up a few times. The chain uses TRBV24-1 and TRBJ2-5, with TRBD1 as a possible D gene (6 bases). The CDR3 covers 15 residues. Trimming left V 2 bases short and J 5 bases short, with 14 bases between. Germline loops: CDR1 KGHDR, CDR2 SFDVKD. The CDR3: CATSDSRGPGETQYF. CDR3 sequence (DNA): TGTGCCACCAGTGATTCCAGGGGCCCCGGGGAGACCCAGTACTTC.